One sample yielded the 21 T cell receptor beta chains listed below, sequenced in a study of T cell responses to AZD1222 COVID-19 vaccine (dated by TCRdb to about 2021). The library was built by means of the immunoSEQ multiplex PCR assay. TCRdb carries this immuneACCESS record with in-frame sequences only. Its versions omit some clonotypes, under half of them owing to an unresolved V gene in the studies checked, with the rest unexplained. The sample has roughly 120,000 clones on record, 80% to 90% of them singletons. The ten largest make up less than 10% of the sample. This specimen's time point label, per the study, means: baseline before first vaccination. The input for sequencing was peripheral blood, taken on day 0 of AZD1222 vaccination. All receptors derive from an adult in good health.

The chain uses TRBV4-3 and TRBJ2-5, with D unresolved. The length of the CDR3 is 13 residues. The V and J ends lost 1 base and 2 bases respectively, with 5 bases between them. CDR1 is LGHNA and CDR2 is YSLEER in the germline V gene. The CDR3 DNA sequence: TGCGCCAGCAGCCAAGTCCTACAAGAGACCCAGTACTTC. Translated: CASSQVLQETQYF.

The J gene is TRBJ2-7, the V gene TRBV21-1; TRBD2, as called in the table, went unchecked against the DNA. TRBV21-1 represents a pseudogene. The CDR3 has 15 residues. The CDR3 loop is CASSNDGGPPYEQYF. The CDR3 DNA follows: TGTGCCAGCAGCAATGACGGGGGGCCTCCCTACGAGCAGTACTTC.

This clone occurred once. The chain has TRBV7-2 and TRBJ2-7; a possible D gene is TRBD1 (5 bases). The CDR3 spans 16 residues. The germline CDR1 and CDR2 sequences are SGHTA and FQGNSA. Deletions cut 4 bases from V and 1 base from J, with 17 bases between. The CDR3 reads CASSWPGQGRSYEQYF. The DNA for the CDR3 is TGTGCCAGCAGCTGGCCCGGGCAGGGTCGTTCCTACGAGCAGTACTTC.

The V call is TRBV10-3, the J call TRBJ2-1; D is ambiguous. CDR1 is ENHRY, CDR2 SYGVKD, per germline. The CDR3 is made up of 14 amino acids. V was trimmed by 4 bases and J by 3 bases, leaving 10 bases between them. The CDR3 nucleotides are TGTGCCATCAGTGTGGGTGCCCGCTACAATGAGCAGTTCTTC. Encoded protein: CAISVGARYNEQFF.

The chain employs TRBV6-5 and TRBJ1-2, with D unresolved. V was shortened by 8 bases and J by 2 bases, with 15 bases between the two germline ends. CDR3 size: 14 residues. Per germline, CDR1 MNHEY and CDR2 SVGAGI. The CDR3 sequence: CASLGPGWNYGYTF. In DNA form, the CDR3 reads TGTGCCAGCCTTGGACCCGGCTGGAACTATGGCTACACCTTC.

The V and J genes are TRBV28 and TRBJ1-5; 8 positions agree with TRBD1. The CDR3 is 16 residues long. V was clipped by 5 bases and J by 7 bases; unmatched bases: 13. Germline CDR1 is MDHEN and CDR2 is SYDVKM. The CDR3 DNA reads TGTGCCAGCAGTCCCTGGACAGGGAGTGTTGGACAGCCCCAGCATTTT. Translating it yields CASSPWTGSVGQPQHF.

The rearrangement joins TRBV5-4 to TRBJ1-1; D remains ambiguous. The V and J ends lost 1 base and 6 bases respectively, with 10 bases between them. Germline CDR1 and CDR2: SGHNT and YYREEE (reference sequence). The CDR3 consists of 13 residues. CDR3 sequence (DNA): TGTGCCAGCAGCTTGTTTCGCGGCCCTGAAGCTTTCTTT. Protein: CASSLFRGPEAFF.

The gene calls are TRBV7-2 and TRBJ1-1, with 8 nucleotides matching TRBD1. Germline lookup yields CDR1 SGHTA and CDR2 FQGNSA. The length of the CDR3 is 16 residues. The trim removed 5 bases at V and 0 bases at J, leaving 8 bases unmatched. This chain's CDR3 is CASSTWTGTLNTEAFF. The CDR3 DNA sequence: TGTGCCAGCAGCACTTGGACAGGGACTTTGAACACTGAAGCTTTCTTT.

The chain links TRBV2 to TRBJ2-7, with 9 bases identical to TRBD2. V gave up 7 bases and J gave up 8 bases; unmatched junction bases: 12. CDR1 is SNHLY, CDR2 FYNNEI, per germline. This CDR3 spans 14 amino acids. This CDR3 is CASTPGLAGRKQYF. DNA of the CDR3: TGTGCCAGCACCCCCGGGCTAGCGGGAAGAAAGCAGTACTTC.

The J gene is TRBJ1-6, the V gene TRBV6-1; D may be TRBD1 (5 bases). CDR1 and CDR2 from the germline V gene are MNHNS and SASEGT. The V end lost 2 bases, the J end lost 12 bases, and 11 bases lay between the germline ends. This CDR3 region has 13 residues. This CDR3 reads CASSESQGRPLHF. The CDR3 DNA sequence: TGTGCCAGCAGTGAAAGCCAGGGAAGACCCCTCCACTTT.

The V gene is TRBV5-1, the J gene TRBJ1-4, with D perhaps TRBD1 (5 bases). This CDR3 has 14 residues. Germline CDR1 SGHRS, CDR2 YFSETQ. The V end was cut by 4 bases, the J end by 4 bases, with 11 bases between. CDR3 sequence: CASSRDSRNEKLFF. The CDR3 nucleotides read TGCGCCAGCAGCCGGGACTCGCGTAATGAAAAACTGTTTTTT.

This clone was observed a single time. The rearrangement joins TRBV27 to TRBJ1-1, with D perhaps matching TRBD1 (6 bases). The CDR3 consists of 15 residues. Germline CDR1 and CDR2: MNHEY and SMNVEV (reference sequence). V shed 4 bases and J shed 0 bases, with 12 bases lying between them. The CDR3 DNA follows: TGTGCCAGCAGTTGGGGGCAGGCCATGAACACTGAAGCTTTCTTT. Protein: CASSWGQAMNTEAFF.

The genes are TRBV7-9 and TRBJ1-5, with D possibly being TRBD1 (5 bases). The CDR3 runs 17 residues. Trimming pared 1 base from V and 2 bases from J, leaving 15 bases between. Germline CDR1 reads SEHNR; CDR2 reads FQNEAQ (reference sequence). CDR3 sequence: CASSLGIGEGGNQPQHF. CDR3 sequence (DNA): TGTGCCAGCAGCTTAGGGATCGGGGAAGGGGGCAATCAGCCCCAGCATTTT.

V gene TRBV4-1 combines with J gene TRBJ2-1, with 9 bases that match TRBD1. The CDR3 totals 14 residues. Germline V gene sequence: CDR1 MGHRA, CDR2 YSYEKL. After removal of 0 bases from V and 13 bases from J, the junction contained 7 bases not matched to a gene. The CDR3 sequence: CASSQEADRGGQFF. In nucleotides, the CDR3 is TGCGCCAGCAGCCAAGAGGCGGACAGGGGCGGACAGTTCTTC.

As concerns this clone: The sample holds other DNA sequences that translate to the same CDR3. The chain employs TRBV3-1 (or the pseudogene TRBV3-2) and TRBJ2-3; 11 nucleotides agree with TRBD2. V was pared by 1 base and J by 0 bases, with 3 bases of the junction left unmatched. The germline gives CDR1 LGHDT, CDR2 YNNKEL (reference sequence). The CDR3 length is 17 residues. As DNA, the CDR3 is TGTGCCAGCAGCCAAGGACTAGCGGGGTTAAGCACAGATACGCAGTATTTT. Translating gives CASSQGLAGLSTDTQYF.

The V and J genes are TRBV27 and TRBJ2-2; D gene uncertain. CDR1 is MNHEY, CDR2 SMNVEV, per germline (reference sequence). The CDR3 runs 14 residues. Trimming removed 9 bases at V and 6 bases at J, with 17 bases between. CDR3 in DNA: TGTGCCAGTACTTCACCGGCCCCTCCCGGGGAGCTGTTTTTT. Encoded protein: CASTSPAPPGELFF.

The chain uses TRBV27 and TRBJ2-7, with D possibly being TRBD2 (6 bases). The CDR3 is 16 amino acids. Germline CDR1 reads MNHEY; CDR2 reads SMNVEV (reference sequence). V lost 3 bases and J lost 3, with 18 bases in between. The DNA for the CDR3 is TGTGCCAGCAGTTTGAAATCCCGGGACTTCTACTACGAGCAGTACTTC. It yields the protein CASSLKSRDFYYEQYF.

This chain connects TRBV28 to TRBJ1-2, with TRBD1 as a possible D gene (6 bases). Germline CDR1 is MDHEN and CDR2 is SYDVKM. This CDR3 has 16 amino acids. With 6 bases removed from V and 7 bases from J, the gap between germline ends came to 24 bases. Here the CDR3 reads CASSQSSQGLAGGYTF. In DNA, the CDR3 is TGTGCCAGCAGCCAGTCTTCCCAGGGGCTGGCAGGTGGCTACACCTTC.

The V gene is TRBV6-5, the J gene TRBJ2-7, with unresolved D. Germline V gene sequence: CDR1 MNHEY, CDR2 SVGAGI. CDR3 length equals 15 residues. The V and J ends lost 8 bases and 2 bases respectively, with 19 bases between them. The CDR3 DNA sequence: TGTGCCAGCGCTTGGCGTGAGACGGAAACCTACGAGCAGTACTTC. Its protein is CASAWRETETYEQYF.

The sample holds a few counts of this clone. The V gene is TRBV11-2, the J gene TRBJ2-3; 8 bases are shared with TRBD2. This CDR3 has 15 residues. The junction had 7 bases not matched to a gene; V was cut back by 5 bases and J by 3 bases. Looked up from germline, CDR1 is SGHAT and CDR2 is FQNNGV. The CDR3 DNA follows: TGTGCCAGCAGCCTCCAGCGGGGGAGAACAGATACGCAGTATTTT. Protein product: CASSLQRGRTDTQYF. Combining the CDR3 with reference TRBV11-2 and TRBJ2-3 gives the whole variable domain EAGVAQSPRYKIIEKRQSVAFWCNPISGHATLYWYQQILGQGPKLLIQFQNNGVVDDSQLPKDRFSAERLKGVDSTLKIQPAKLEDSAVYLCASSLQRGRTDTQYFGPGTRLTVL.

The chain links TRBV7-9 to TRBJ2-3, with 14 bases that match TRBD2. CDR1 is SEHNR, CDR2 FQNEAQ, per germline (reference sequence). The length of the CDR3 is 19 residues. Germline trimming cut 4 bases from V and 5 bases from J; bases unmatched to any gene: 14. DNA of the CDR3: TGTGCCAGCAGCTCGAAGCCCGGGACTAGCGGGGGATACGGAGATACGCAGTATTTT. Translation gives CASSSKPGTSGGYGDTQYF.